This T cell receptor beta chain was sequenced during a study of blood T cell repertoires in COVID-19. Produced via immunoSEQ multiplex PCR; TCRdb's table is partial and in-frame only. There are 110,000 to 150,000 clones in the sample; 75% to 85% occur only once, and 5% lies in the top ten. The CDR3 contains 13 residues. Deletions cut 2 bases from V and 4 bases from J, with 8 bases between. The germline gives CDR1 PRHDT, CDR2 FYEKMQ (reference sequence). The Seattle site enrolled patients during active infection and followed them longitudinally. The TCR comes from a woman between 65 and 79 years old with COVID-19, enrolled during active disease. The chain employs TRBV13 and TRBJ1-1, with D possibly TRBD1 on 6 matching bases. The sequencing sample was made of peripheral blood. The CDR3 loop is CASSLRGGTEAFF. CDR3 sequence (DNA): TGTGCCAGCAGCTTAAGGGGGGGCACTGAAGCTTTCTTT.